Sequencing of this T cell receptor (beta chain) was carried out in a study of radiation and T cells in renal cell carcinoma. The protocol was immunoSEQ multiplex PCR, while the TCRdb copy is restricted to in-frame clones and leaves out a portion. The table shows more than 20,000 clones, with over 75% occurring only once. Germline trimming cut 6 bases from V and 2 bases from J; bases unmatched to any gene: 1. The germline V gene encodes CDR1 WSHSY and CDR2 SAAADI. CDR3 size: 13 residues. Specified time point: blood 2 weeks post-SBRT. Treatment denoted: 15 Gy SBRT to primary tumor, nephrectomy 4 weeks later.

The source is a man in his 60s with renal cell carcinoma. V and J are TRBV10-2 and TRBJ2-3, with 8 bases matching TRBD1. The sequenced sample was blood, obtained from a patient whose treatment included radiotherapy and nephrectomy. The CDR3, as DNA: TGCGCCAGCAGACAGGGGGTCACAGATACGCAGTATTTT. Residues: CASRQGVTDTQYF.